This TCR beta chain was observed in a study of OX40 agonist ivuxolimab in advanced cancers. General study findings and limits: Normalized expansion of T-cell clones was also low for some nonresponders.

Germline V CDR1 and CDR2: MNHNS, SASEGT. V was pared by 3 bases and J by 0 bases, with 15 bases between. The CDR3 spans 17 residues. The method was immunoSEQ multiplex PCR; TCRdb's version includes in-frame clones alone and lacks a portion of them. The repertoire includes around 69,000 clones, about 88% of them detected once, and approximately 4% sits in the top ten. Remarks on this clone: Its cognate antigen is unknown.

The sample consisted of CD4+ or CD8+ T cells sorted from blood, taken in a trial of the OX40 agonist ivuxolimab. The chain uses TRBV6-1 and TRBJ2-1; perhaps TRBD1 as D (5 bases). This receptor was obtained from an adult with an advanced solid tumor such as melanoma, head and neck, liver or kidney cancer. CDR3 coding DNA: TGTGCCAGCAGTGACACAGGCCGCAGAAGCTCCTACAATGAGCAGTTCTTC. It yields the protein CASSDTGRRSSYNEQFF.